This T cell receptor (beta chain) was observed in a study of T-cell reconstitution after alpha-beta-depleted transplantation in children. CDR1 is SGHVS and CDR2 is FQNEAQ in the germline V gene. The CDR3 is made up of 14 amino acids. V dropped 2 bases and J dropped 2 bases, with 8 bases sitting between them. This clonotype has ten or more counts. Researchers prepared the TCRbeta library using unique molecular identifiers, the study reports. TCRdb reprocessed the PCR reads with MiXCR, giving one entry per CDR3 protein. The sample includes around 200,000 distinct CDR3 sequences, roughly 10% seen only once; the top ten take approximately 5.9%.

The sample in question was PBMCs from the stem cell graft donor, obtained from the stem cell graft. This clonotype was obtained from a human donor who donated a stem cell graft to a child with acute lymphoblastic leukemia. V gene TRBV7-8 combines with J gene TRBJ2-3, with D maybe TRBD1 (6 bases). CDR3 in amino acids: CASSLQGPTDTQYF. The DNA of the CDR3 is TGTGCCAGCAGCTTACAGGGGCCCACAGATACGCAGTATTTT.